This record concerns one T cell receptor beta chain sequence. There are 15 residues in the CDR3. The junction had 6 bases not matched to a gene; V was cut back by 7 bases and J by 2 bases. Germline CDR1 SNHLY, CDR2 FYNNEI. This entry comes from a study of blood T cell repertoires in COVID-19. Study background: Sites in the United States, Italy and Spain provided acute and convalescent COVID-19 samples. Sources were T cells, B-cell-depleted T cells, or PBMCs; the material itself was cDNA or gDNA.

Authors' processing steps: Amplification with reference gene primers provided the estimates of nucleated cell counts. The data were produced by immunoSEQ multiplex PCR, yet TCRdb's version contains in-frame clones alone and is incomplete. Clone size and V and J calls were adopted from that table, with D and trimming inferred from the DNA. The table includes 95,000 to 150,000 clones, 82% detected once. This receptor was taken from a woman in her 70s with acute or convalescent COVID-19. The sequencing sample was made of peripheral blood. V is TRBV2 and J is TRBJ1-5, with 9 bases aligning to TRBD1. The chain's CDR3 is CASTPDRGRNQPQHF. Here the CDR3 DNA reads TGTGCCAGCACCCCGGACAGGGGACGCAATCAGCCCCAGCATTTT.